This T cell receptor beta chain is from a study of T cell responses to AZD1222 COVID-19 vaccine. As regards this clone: Its antigen is undetermined.

Trimming cost V 4 bases and J 4 bases, with 11 bases left between them. The CDR3 has 15 residues. From germline, CDR1 is MNHEY and CDR2 SVGAGI. Profiled with immunoSEQ multiplex PCR; TCRdb holds only in-frame clones, not every one. The data contain around 45,000 clones, 80% of them seen just once; the ten biggest clones take up less than 25%. General study points: The study found Spike-specific TCR breadth and depth rose after two AZD1222 doses. Seropositive AZD1222 recipients at baseline numbered only six or seven. Researchers report vaccine-associated CD4 TCRs spanning spike, with dominance at 160-218 and 743-854. Donors skewed white British and female; clonal diversity was possibly underestimated.

The chain employs TRBV6-5 and TRBJ1-6; D perhaps matches TRBD1 (5 bases). The sample consisted of peripheral blood, taken 28 days after the second dose of the MenACWY control vaccine. The TCR sequence derives from an adult who received the MenACWY meningococcal vaccine as a control. CDR3 nucleotide sequence: TGTGCCAGCAGTTTTTCGACAGCGTATAATTCACCCCTCCACTTT. Protein sequence: CASSFSTAYNSPLHF.